This T cell receptor (beta chain) came from a study of technical replicates of blood from a few donors. Germline-derived CDR1 and CDR2 are LNHNV and YYDKDF (reference sequence). The V end was cut by 0 bases, the J end by 3 bases, with 6 bases between. CDR3 length: 13 amino acids. As concerns this clone: This specimen includes other DNA sequences encoding the same CDR3.

Produced via immunoSEQ multiplex PCR; TCRdb's table is partial and in-frame only. The sample holds about 70,000 clones, approximately 97% seen once. This clonotype was obtained from a human donor in good health. V and J are TRBV15 and TRBJ2-7; the D gene is possibly TRBD2 (5 bases). Input material: T cells isolated from PBMCs. The DNA of the CDR3 is TGTGCCACCAGCAGAGACCGGGGCTACGAGCAGTACTTC. It codes for CATSRDRGYEQYF. The full variable domain, its missing parts supplied by reference TRBV15 and TRBJ2-7, is DAMVIQNPRYQVTQFGKPVTLSCSQTLNHNVMYWYQQKSSQAPKLLFHYYDKDFNNEADTPDNFQSRRPNTSFCFLDIRSPGLGDTAMYLCATSRDRGYEQYFGPGTRLTVT.